The 17 T cell receptor beta chains reported below all come from one sample, sequenced in a study of vaccination and CD4 T cells after COVID-19 (dated by TCRdb to 2021 to 2024). The treatment or condition label, as the study defines it: 10-day PBMC culture with coronavirus spike peptide pools or control peptides (ViraFEST assay). The library was made by PCR. Sequencing used an Illumina iSeq 100. DNA from cultured CD4+ T cells was subjected to TCR sequencing with the Oncomine TCR Beta short-read assay at the Johns Hopkins FTIC core. The raw public data were reprocessed by TCRdb itself: fastp quality trimming at Q25, MiXCR clonotype calling, in-frame beta chains only. CDR3 protein duplicates are merged, each entry listing the most common genes and DNA. The sample table shows about 26,000 distinct CDR3 sequences, and 40% are seen once. The top ten clonotypes cover 11% of the sample. Their antigens remain unidentified.

Input material: CD4+ T cells from blood, cultured in vitro. The receptors come from a human donor who had recovered from COVID-19.

The V gene is TRBV25-1, the J gene TRBJ1-5; tentatively, D is TRBD1 (6 bases). Germline lookup yields CDR1 MGHDK and CDR2 SYGVNS. This CDR3 contains 14 residues. V gave up 4 bases and J gave up 3 bases, with 10 bases separating them. CDR3 DNA: TGTGCCAGCAGTGCAGGACAGACCAATCAGCCCCAGCATTTT. Its protein product is CASSAGQTNQPQHF. The variable domain in full, completed from reference TRBV25-1 and TRBJ1-5, reads EADIYQTPRYLVIGTGKKITLECSQTMGHDKMYWYQQDPGMELHLIHYSYGVNSTEKGDLSSESTVSRIRTEHFPLTLESARPSHTSQYLCASSAGQTNQPQHFGDGTRLSIL.

This clonotype was seen a few times. The rearrangement joins TRBV10-3 to TRBJ1-5, with 7 bases matching TRBD1. The junction had 4 bases not matched to a gene; V was cut back by 3 bases and J by 5 bases. This CDR3 comprises 14 residues. Per germline, CDR1 ENHRY and CDR2 SYGVKD. The CDR3, as DNA: TGTGCCATCAGTGAAGGGGGCGGGGATCAGCCCCAGCATTTT. Its protein is CAISEGGGDQPQHF.

The chain carries TRBV6-1 and TRBJ1-1, with D unclear. This CDR3 contains 13 residues. CDR1 and CDR2 from the germline V gene are MNHNS and SASEGT. Trimming removed 5 bases at V and 1 base at J, with 8 bases between. The CDR3 reads CASSRYTNTEAFF. CDR3 bases: TGTGCCAGCAGTCGATATACGAACACTGAAGCTTTCTTT.

About this clonotype: One end of the junction fails to match germline, which may point to a read error. The chain employs TRBV6-2 or TRBV6-3 and TRBJ2-1; D call uncertain. Germline-derived CDR1 and CDR2 are MNHEY and SVGEGT. CDR3 size: 15 residues. The DNA for the CDR3 is TGTGCCAGCAGGGGATTTGACTCCTCCTACAATGAGCAGCTCTTC. Its translation: CASRGFDSSYNEQLF.

The chain combines TRBV28 with TRBJ1-5; D remains ambiguous. Per the germline V gene, CDR1 is MDHEN and CDR2 is SYDVKM. Trimming stripped 2 bases from V and 5 bases from J, with 10 bases between. This CDR3 is 14 amino acids long. The chain's CDR3 is CASSLREPHQPQHF. The CDR3, as DNA: TGTGCCAGCAGTTTAAGGGAGCCCCATCAGCCCCAGCATTTT.

V usage is TRBV10-3 and J usage is TRBJ1-2; D ambiguous. Trimming left V 11 bases short and J 4 bases short, with 23 bases between. The CDR3 runs to 15 residues. Germline CDR1 reads ENHRY; CDR2 reads SYGVKD. This chain's CDR3 is CASCNVRGDPYGYTF. The CDR3 nucleotides are TGTGCCTCATGTAATGTCCGCGGAGACCCCTATGGCTACACCTTC.

This chain joins TRBV20-1 and TRBJ1-1, with D tentatively TRBD1 (5 bases). The V end lost 6 bases, the J end lost 7 bases, and 15 bases lay between the germline ends. This CDR3 is built from 12 residues. From germline, CDR1 is DFQATT and CDR2 SNEGSKA (reference sequence). CDR3 amino acids: CSASSAGREAFF. In DNA, the CDR3 is TGCAGTGCATCCAGCGCAGGGCGTGAAGCTTTCTTT.

In its sample, this clonotype was seen a few times. The V call is TRBV21-1, the J call TRBJ1-5. TRBV21-1 is a listed pseudogene. The CDR3 totals 15 residues. CDR3 nucleotide sequence: TGTGCCAGCAGCAAGGCCGCTAACAGCAATCAGCCCCAGCATTTT. Amino acid sequence: CASSKAANSNQPQHF.

This clonotype was counted only a few times. The chain couples TRBV18 to TRBJ1-1; unclear D gene. V lost 3 bases, J lost 0 bases, and 14 bases lay in between. In germline, CDR1 is KGHSH, CDR2 LQKENI. The CDR3 extends over 16 amino acids. The CDR3 region is CASSPTEFTVNTEAFF. CDR3 sequence (DNA): TGTGCCAGCTCACCTACAGAGTTCACGGTGAACACTGAAGCTTTCTTT. Filled out from reference TRBV18 and TRBJ1-1, the complete variable domain reads NAGVMQNPRHLVRRRGQEARLRCSPMKGHSHVYWYRQLPEEGLKFMVYLQKENIIDESGMPKERFSAEFPKEGPSILRIQQVVRGDSAAYFCASSPTEFTVNTEAFFGQGTRLTVV.

The sample holds a few counts of this clonotype. This chain's CDR3 is CASSRPNLAGYTDTQYF. The CDR3 nucleotides read TGTGCCAGCAGTCGCCCCAACCTAGCGGGCTACACAGATACGCAGTATTTT. This rearrangement joins TRBV27 to TRBJ2-3; 8 bases fit TRBD2. The CDR3 contains 17 residues. Trimming cost V 5 bases and J 2 bases; bases outside gene matches: 12. Germline assignment: CDR1 MNHEY and CDR2 SMNVEV (reference sequence).

Comment on this clonotype: One junction end does not reproduce the germline sequence, and a read error may be involved. The J gene is TRBJ2-3, the V gene TRBV24-1; TRBD2 matches 9 bases. This CDR3 contains 14 residues. CDR1 and CDR2 from the germline V gene are KGHDR and SFDVKD. The CDR3 loop is CSTSEGGRADTQYF. The CDR3 bases are TGTTCCACCAGTGAAGGCGGGAGGGCAGATACGCAGTATTTT.

V is TRBV29-1 and J is TRBJ2-5, with 7 bases aligning to TRBD2. The CDR3 contains 12 residues. Unmatched junction bases numbered 2, after V lost 1 base and J lost 6 bases. The germline V gene has CDR1 SQVTM and CDR2 ANQGSEA. CDR3 protein: CSVEGGGKTQYF. The CDR3 DNA follows: TGCAGCGTTGAAGGGGGAGGGAAGACCCAGTACTTC.

The chain carries TRBV6-1 and TRBJ2-7; 7 bases align to TRBD2. Germline values: CDR1 MNHNS, CDR2 SASEGT. The length of the CDR3 is 14 residues. The V segment lost 5 bases and the J segment 0 bases; nucleotides outside the gene matches: 4. This chain's CDR3 is CASSTRTSSYEQYF. The CDR3, as DNA: TGTGCCAGCAGTACCAGGACTAGCTCCTACGAGCAGTACTTC.

This clonotype was picked up a small number of times. The chain combines TRBV28 with TRBJ1-2; 9 bases agree with TRBD1. After removal of 6 bases from V and 1 base from J, the junction contained 6 bases not matched to a gene. Looked up from germline, CDR1 is MDHEN and CDR2 is SYDVKM. The CDR3 spans 15 residues. The CDR3 protein is CASSAPGQGNYGYTF. Here the CDR3 DNA reads TGTGCCAGCAGCGCACCGGGACAGGGTAACTATGGCTACACCTTC.

Concerning this clonotype itself: The CDR3 end shows no conserved phenylalanine or tryptophan, and so a read error is likely. The rearrangement links TRBV7-2 to TRBJ1-1; 8 positions match TRBD1. Germline V gives CDR1 SGHTA, CDR2 FQGNSA. Losses at the gene ends were 5 bases for V and 4 bases for J; bases not matched to a gene: 9. This CDR3 contains 15 residues. CDR3 residues: CASSPRGRGSTEAFS. The CDR3 DNA is TGTGCCAGCAGCCCCAGGGGGCGGGGGAGCACTGAAGCTTTCTCT.

The chain employs TRBV20-1 and TRBJ1-1; no firm D call. V was trimmed by 3 bases and J by 2 bases, leaving 13 bases between them. This CDR3 comprises 14 residues. In germline, CDR1 is DFQATT, CDR2 SNEGSKA (reference sequence). This chain's CDR3 is CSARIARDNTEAFF. The CDR3 coding sequence is TGCAGTGCTAGGATTGCCCGGGATAACACTGAAGCTTTCTTT.

As DNA, the CDR3 is TGTGCCAGCAGCCTCCCAGCGGGGGGCGAGCAGTACTTC. It yields the protein CASSLPAGGEQYF. This chain uses TRBV11-3 with TRBJ2-7; 9 bases map to TRBD2. V was pared by 5 bases and J by 6 bases, with 5 bases of the junction left unmatched. Per the germline V gene, CDR1 is SGHNT and CDR2 is YENEEA. This CDR3 has 13 residues.